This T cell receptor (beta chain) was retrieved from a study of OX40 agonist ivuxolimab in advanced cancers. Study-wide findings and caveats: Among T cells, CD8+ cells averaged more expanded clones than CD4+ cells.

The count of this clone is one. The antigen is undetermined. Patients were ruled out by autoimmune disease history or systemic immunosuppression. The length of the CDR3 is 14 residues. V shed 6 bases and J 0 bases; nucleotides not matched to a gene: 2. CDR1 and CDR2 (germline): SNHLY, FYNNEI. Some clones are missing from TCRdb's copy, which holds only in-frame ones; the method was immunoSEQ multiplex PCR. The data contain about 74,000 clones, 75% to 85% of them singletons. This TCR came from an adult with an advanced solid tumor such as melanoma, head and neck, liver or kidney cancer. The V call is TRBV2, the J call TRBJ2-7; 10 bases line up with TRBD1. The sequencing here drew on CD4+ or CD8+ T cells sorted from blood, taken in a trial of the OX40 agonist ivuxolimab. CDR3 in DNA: TGTGCCAGCAGCCGACAGGGGGCCTCCTACGAGCAGTACTTC. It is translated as CASSRQGASYEQYF.